The sequence of this T cell receptor beta chain was determined in a study of blood T cell repertoires in COVID-19. Study context: Acute and convalescent COVID-19 samples came from the United States, Italy and Spain.

J lost 5 bases, V lost 3 bases, and 9 bases had no gene match. This CDR3 has 15 residues. Germline V CDR1 and CDR2: MNHNS, SASEGT. Study processing details: Researchers report that nucleated cell counts were estimated from reference gene primer amplification. Here immunoSEQ multiplex PCR was the method, and the copy in TCRdb shows in-frame clones only, minus some. Clone size and V and J calls were adopted from that table, with D and trimming inferred from the DNA. The sample yields about 53,000 clones, more than 60% seen once. Sequenced material: peripheral blood. V usage is TRBV6-1 and J usage is TRBJ1-2; 7 positions match TRBD1. The receptor was derived from a human donor with active or convalescent COVID-19. The donor label of this sample is uncertain. This chain's CDR3 is CASSETGRDEYGYTF. In nucleotides, the CDR3 is TGTGCCAGCAGTGAGACAGGGCGCGACGAGTATGGCTACACCTTC.